These 22 T cell receptor beta chains came from one sample sequenced in a study of blood T cells in healthy people across ages. For the second PCR, which ran for roughly 6 to 12 cycles, a sample-barcoded 5' primer and a J-beta primer mix were used. TCRdb passed the 5' RACE reads through MiXCR, listing each CDR3 protein once. The sample shows some 940,000 distinct CDR3 sequences, 25% to 30% of them seen only once. These data were also filed under a second study, of T cells of mothers and their children.

Sequences were obtained from blood. The receptors stem from a woman aged 40 to 50 in good health.

Concerning this clonotype itself: The junction departs from germline at one end; a sequencing error may be responsible. The chain has TRBV4-1 and TRBJ2-7; 10 bases match TRBD1. Germline lookup yields CDR1 MGHRA and CDR2 YSYEKL. The CDR3 contains 15 residues. CDR3 in DNA: TGCGCCAACAGCCGCCCGGGACAGGGGCGTTACGAGCAGTACTTC. Translating it yields CANSRPGQGRYEQYF.

This chain uses TRBV3-1 with TRBJ2-6; no firm D call. Germline V gene sequence: CDR1 LGHDT, CDR2 YNNKEL (reference sequence). V lost 0 bases, J lost 5 bases, and 14 bases lay in between. The CDR3 loop spans 17 amino acids. The DNA for the CDR3 is TGTGCCAGCAGCCAAGAAACAGCGATAATTAGGGCCAACGTCCTGACTTTC. Translating gives CASSQETAIIRANVLTF. The variable domain in full, completed from reference TRBV3-1 and TRBJ2-6, reads DTAVSQTPKYLVTQMGNDKSIKCEQNLGHDTMYWYKQDSKKFLKIMFSYNNKELIINETVPNRFSPKSPDKAHLNLHINSLELGDSAVYFCASSQETAIIRANVLTFGAGSRLTVL.

This clonotype was detected ten times or more. The chain carries TRBV12-3 or TRBV12-4 and TRBJ1-2; weak D call: TRBD1 (5 bases). This CDR3 is 12 amino acids long. V lost 5 bases and J lost 2, with 6 bases in between. Here the CDR3 reads CASSNRNYGYTF. DNA of the CDR3: TGTGCCAGCAGTAACAGGAACTATGGCTACACCTTC.

The J gene is TRBJ1-5, the V gene TRBV7-2, with D unclear. This CDR3 has 15 residues. Germline loops: CDR1 SGHTA, CDR2 FQGNSA. V lost 4 bases to trimming and J lost 4 bases, with 14 bases between them. The CDR3 region is CASSSKPDGNQPQHF. CDR3 DNA: TGTGCCAGCAGCTCAAAGCCCGACGGAAATCAGCCCCAGCATTTT.

This chain connects TRBV28 to TRBJ1-5; D perhaps matches TRBD1 (6 bases). Trimming stripped 0 bases from V and 0 bases from J, with 15 bases between. The germline gives CDR1 MDHEN, CDR2 SYDVKM. This CDR3 has 18 residues. CDR3 bases: TGTGCCAGCAGTTTATGGGCGGGACACCTCTATAGCAATCAGCCCCAGCATTTT. Protein: CASSLWAGHLYSNQPQHF.

Comment on this clonotype: A much larger clone differs from this one at a single base, so this may be a read error. This sequence joins TRBV4-1 and TRBJ2-1, with D tentatively TRBD2 (6 bases). The J call may be wrong; the DNA end is better matched by TRBJ2-7. The length of the CDR3 is 16 residues. Looked up from germline, CDR1 is MGHRA and CDR2 is YSYEKL. The CDR3 bases are TGCGCCAGCAGCCAAGATGCGGGGAGCTCCTACAATGAGCAGTACTTC. Its translation is CASSQDAGSSYNEQYF.

Turning to this clonotype: One end of the junction fails to match germline, which may point to a read error. The chain joins TRBV4-3 to TRBJ1-2; no definite D call. CDR3 size: 15 residues. CDR1 is LGHNA and CDR2 is YSLEER in the germline V gene. CDR3 sequence (DNA): TGCGCCAGCAACCAAGAGGCAGGTAGCAGAGATGGCTACACCTTC. Translated: CASNQEAGSRDGYTF.

The V call is TRBV4-1, the J call TRBJ2-5, with a tentative D call TRBD2 (6 bases). The V end was cut by 0 bases, the J end by 5 bases, with 19 bases between. Germline lookup yields CDR1 MGHRA and CDR2 YSYEKL. This CDR3 has 17 residues. CDR3 bases: TGCGCCAGCAGCCAAGATCTTCGGGCGGGGAGTATGGAGACCCAGTACTTC. As protein: CASSQDLRAGSMETQYF.

The genes are TRBV6-5 and TRBJ1-3; 10 bases fit TRBD1. Trimming at V came to 6 bases and at J to 1 base, leaving 6 bases not matched to a gene. CDR3 length: 16 residues. Germline assignment: CDR1 MNHEY and CDR2 SVGAGI. The CDR3 region has the DNA TGTGCCAGCAGAACTGACAGGGGGCTTTCTGGAAACACCATATATTTT. It is translated as CASRTDRGLSGNTIYF.

V gene TRBV7-2 combines with J gene TRBJ2-7, with D possibly being TRBD1 (5 bases). Germline CDR1 is SGHTA and CDR2 is FQGNSA. The CDR3 sequence is 14 residues long. Trimming shortened V by 7 bases and J by 2 bases, and 15 bases separated the two germline ends. In DNA, the CDR3 is TGTGCCAGCAAATGGACAACAGGAACCTACGAGCAGTACTTC. Protein sequence: CASKWTTGTYEQYF.

This clonotype was observed at least ten times. The chain combines TRBV7-3 with TRBJ2-5; 8 nucleotides align to TRBD2. V lost 0 bases and J lost 4; bases outside the gene matches: 4. This CDR3 comprises 15 residues. Germline V gives CDR1 SGHTA, CDR2 FQGTGA. In DNA, the CDR3 is TGTGCCAGCAGCTTAACCGGGACTAGGGGAGAGACCCAGTACTTC. Translation: CASSLTGTRGETQYF. Full variable domain (remainder filled in from reference TRBV7-3 and TRBJ2-5): GAGVSQTPSNKVTEKGKYVELRCDPISGHTALYWYRQSLGQGPEFLIYFQGTGAADDSGLPNDRFFAVRPEGSVSTLKIQRTERGDSAVYLCASSLTGTRGETQYFGPGTRLLVL.

This clonotype was counted ten times or more. CDR3 loop: CASRSVGASLAKNIQYF. As DNA, the CDR3 is TGCGCCAGCAGATCTGTTGGGGCAAGCTTAGCCAAAAACATTCAGTACTTC. The chain employs TRBV5-1 and TRBJ2-4; D might be TRBD1 (5 bases). CDR1 SGHRS and CDR2 YFSETQ come from the germline V gene. This CDR3 comprises 17 residues. The V end was cut by 5 bases, the J end by 0 bases, with 18 bases between.

With regard to this clonotype: This may come from a read error, since a much larger clone is one base off. This chain joins TRBV9 and TRBJ2-7, with 11 bases lining up with TRBD2. V trimming: 7 bases; J trimming: 7 bases; junction bases outside the gene matches: 13. This CDR3 comprises 15 residues. Germline V gene data show CDR1 as SGDLS and CDR2 as YYNGEE. CDR3 in amino acids: CASGKPGLAVNEQYF. The DNA for the CDR3 is TGTGCCAGCGGGAAACCGGGACTAGCGGTAAATGAGCAGTACTTC.

This chain joins TRBV5-1 and TRBJ2-1, with 8 bases identical to TRBD1. The trim removed 4 bases at V and 3 bases at J, leaving 9 bases unmatched. The germline gives CDR1 SGHRS, CDR2 YFSETQ. This CDR3 spans 16 amino acids. The CDR3 DNA is TGCGCCAGCAGCCTCGGGACAGGTGAACGCTACAATGAGCAGTTCTTC. It translates to CASSLGTGERYNEQFF.

For the CDR3, the DNA is TGTGCCAGCAGCTTGGGGGGCAGGGCTGAAGCTTTCTTT. Encoded protein: CASSLGGRAEAFF. The chain employs TRBV11-3 and TRBJ1-1; possibly TRBD1 for D (6 bases). V was pared by 3 bases and J by 6 bases, with 11 bases between. Germline CDR1 is SGHNT and CDR2 is YENEEA. The CDR3 is made up of 13 amino acids.

This clonotype has a count of ten or more. Possible read error: a much larger clone is one base away. The chain employs TRBV6-1 and TRBJ2-3; possible D gene TRBD1, 6 bases. V lost 6 bases, J lost 1 base, and 14 bases lay in between. This CDR3 comprises 15 residues. The germline gives CDR1 MNHNS, CDR2 SASEGT. The CDR3 reads CASSHWAGGTDTQYF. DNA for the CDR3: TGTGCCAGCAGCCACTGGGCAGGGGGCACAGATACGCAGTATTTT.

V gene TRBV7-3 combines with J gene TRBJ2-3, with 16 bases lining up with TRBD2. The V gene end was trimmed by 3 bases and the J gene end by 5 bases; junction bases not matched to a gene: 5. The CDR3 covers 17 residues. Germline V CDR1 and CDR2: SGHTA, FQGTGA. Written as DNA, the CDR3 is TGTGCCAGCAGCTTGGGACTAGCGGGGGGGCCCGGAGATACGCAGTATTTT. Translating gives CASSLGLAGGPGDTQYF.

Many counts were recorded for this clonotype. A much larger clone is a single base away; this may be a read error. The chain uses TRBV13 and TRBJ2-3; D gene unclear. This CDR3 has 14 amino acids. In germline, CDR1 is PRHDT, CDR2 FYEKMQ (reference sequence). The CDR3 DNA follows: TGTACCAGCAGCTTCCCAGTCTTCACAGATACGCAGTATTTT. It yields the protein CTSSFPVFTDTQYF. Full variable domain (rest looked up from reference TRBV13 and TRBJ2-3): AAGVIQSPRHLIKEKRETATLKCYPIPRHDTVYWYQQGPGQDPQFLISFYEKMQSDKGSIPDRFSAQQFSDYHSELNMSSLELGDSALYFCTSSFPVFTDTQYFGPGTRLTVL.

This clonotype has a handful of counts. This chain joins TRBV7-2 and TRBJ2-3, with TRBD1 identical over 7 bases. J was trimmed by 3 bases and V by 7 bases; bases with no gene match: 7. Germline V gives CDR1 SGHTA, CDR2 FQGNSA. The CDR3 runs to 14 residues. CDR3 nucleotides: TGTGCCAGCACTCGGGACAGAGTAACAGATACGCAGTATTTT. It specifies CASTRDRVTDTQYF.

This clonotype was recorded once. A read error is possible here, since a much larger clone lies one base away. V gene TRBV7-8 combines with J gene TRBJ2-7; tentatively, D is TRBD1 or TRBD2 (5 bases each). V lost 4 bases and J lost 2, with 15 bases in between. Germline V gene data show CDR1 as SGHVS and CDR2 as FQNEAQ. The CDR3 is made up of 15 amino acids. Written as DNA, the CDR3 is TGTGCCAGCAGCTCCCGCCGGGACGGTCCCTACGAGCAGTACTTC. This gives the protein CASSSRRDGPYEQYF.

The chain uses TRBV4-3 and TRBJ1-5; D remains ambiguous. Trimming cost V 4 bases and J 7 bases, with 11 bases left between them. The CDR3 has 13 amino acids. Germline loops: CDR1 LGHNA, CDR2 YSLEER. The CDR3 protein is CASSPTLGQPQHF. The CDR3 DNA follows: TGCGCCAGCAGCCCGACTTTGGGACAGCCCCAGCATTTT.

CDR3: CASSVDAGPYEQYF. CDR3 bases: TGTGCCAGCAGCGTAGACGCAGGGCCCTACGAGCAGTACTTC. The chain combines TRBV9 with TRBJ2-7; D is perhaps TRBD1 (5 bases). The germline CDR1 and CDR2 sequences are SGDLS and YYNGEE. V was trimmed by 0 bases and J by 2 bases, leaving 9 bases between them. This CDR3 region has 14 residues.